This TCR beta chain was sequenced in a study of T-cell reconstitution after alpha-beta-depleted transplantation in children. Notes on the study in general: As was reported, about two months after transplant, alpha-beta T cells came from several hundred expanded graft clones. At day 60, the high TCRbeta diversity found in some patients originated from recipient T cells and thymic progenitors that had survived. A year post-transplant, T-cell counts and diversity derived mostly from newly produced T cells.

The V gene lost 6 bases and the J gene lost 1 base, with 14 bases spanning the gap. CDR1 and CDR2 from the germline V gene are DFQATT and SNEGSKA (reference sequence). This CDR3 has 14 residues. During its preparation, the TCRbeta library received unique molecular identifiers. TCRdb redid the calling of the PCR reads with MiXCR, one entry per CDR3 protein. The table records around 800,000 distinct CDR3 sequences, 16% of them present only once. A word on this clonotype: Its antigen is currently unknown.

The clonotype comes from a male patient younger than 18 who had a stem cell transplant for acute lymphoblastic leukemia, so the T cells may come from the graft donor. The chain employs TRBV20-1 and TRBJ2-3, with D possibly being TRBD2 (5 bases). The material was PBMCs, mostly from graft donor cells, obtained 360 days after TCRalphabeta/CD19-depleted stem cell transplant. CDR3 bases: TGCAGTGCGAAGACGGAGGTGGGCACAGATACGCAGTATTTT. Translating it yields CSAKTEVGTDTQYF.